The present TCR beta chain was sequenced within a study of T cells in Graves' hyperthyroidism and ophthalmopathy. General study results and limits: Ophthalmopathy stood apart from stable hyperthyroidism in a 13 V-J model.

The length of the CDR3 is 14 residues. Trimming at V came to 8 bases and at J to 6 bases, leaving 10 bases not matched to a gene. Germline V CDR1 and CDR2: MNHEY, SVGEGT. About this clonotype: Its matching antigen is unknown.

Lactation, pregnancy, other autoimmune disease or uncontrolled infection excluded patients. The PBMCs studied were ones that came from 8.5 to 10 ml fresh peripheral blood. Template material for amplifying TCR beta CDR3 regions consisted of RNA transcripts. During a first-round RT-PCR of the TCR CDR3, the HTBI primer set was used. One entry per CDR3 protein results from TCRdb running MiXCR on the multiplex PCR reads. Of roughly 560,000 distinct CDR3 sequences listed, about 15% were seen once; the top ten hold 3.5% to 4.5%. The TCR originated in a woman in her thirties or forties with Graves' ophthalmopathy. The material sequenced was blood. The rearrangement uses TRBV6-2 or TRBV6-3 and TRBJ2-7, with TRBD2 matching 10 bases. This CDR3 reads CASVSISGGCEQYF. The CDR3 coding sequence is TGTGCCAGCGTCTCCATTAGCGGGGGGTGCGAGCAGTACTTC.